Described below is a single TCR beta chain sequence and its context. The sample comes from a study of blood T cell repertoires in COVID-19. The wider study: Material from acute and convalescent COVID-19 was sourced from the United States, Italy and Spain. T cells, B-cell-depleted T cells, or PBMCs supplied cDNA or gDNA.

Per the study methods: Reference gene primer amplification gave nucleated cell count estimates. The data were produced by immunoSEQ multiplex PCR, yet TCRdb's version contains in-frame clones alone and is incomplete. From that table come the V and J calls and clone size; the DNA was used to work out D and trimming. The sample records roughly 150,000 clones, roughly 80% being singletons. Sequences were obtained from peripheral blood. The receptor comes from a man between 60 and 70 years old who had recovered from COVID-19.

DNA for the CDR3: TGTGCCAGCAGCTTGGTAGGGGGCGCATATGCCAACGTCCTGACTTTC. It yields the protein CASSLVGGAYANVLTF. The chain has TRBV5-4 and TRBJ2-6; 7 nucleotides agree with TRBD1. J gave up 7 bases and V 0 bases, and 7 bases lay outside the gene matches. CDR3 length equals 16 residues. Germline V gene sequence: CDR1 SGHNT, CDR2 YYREEE (reference sequence).